This T cell receptor beta chain was captured in a study of blood T cell repertoires in COVID-19 (dated by TCRdb to the early 2020s). For the wider study: Collaborator samples came from the United States, Italy and Spain and covered acute and convalescent phases of COVID-19. The material from the prospective study consisted of cDNA or gDNA derived from T cells, B-cell-depleted T cells, or PBMCs. Subjects who had been exposed to COVID-19, were actively infected with it, or had recovered from it provided the deeply sampled blood TCRbeta repertoires that made up the dataset. The samples were drawn from the first 160 participants of the ongoing ImmuneRACE study and from roughly 1,300 subjects provided by 6 global collaborators. Sample metadata almost always included a de-identified subject ID, COVID-19 status, age in years and sex. The repertoires were released in a freely available public database intended as a resource for research on the immune response to SARS-CoV-2. Where HLA class I and class II types were available, the types were taken from metadata supplied by the sample provider, not from assay-based typing. Results the study describes overall, beyond this receptor: Clinical and demographic metadata were provided uncurated, with the amount varying by source and participant.

In Seattle, one collaborating source enrolled patients while the infection was active and tracked those patients longitudinally over the course of disease. Each collaborating institution followed its own protocols to collect whole blood in K2EDTA tubes. For TCRbeta analysis, collaborator samples were shipped as frozen whole blood, as isolated PBMCs, or as DNA extracted from either sample type. TCRbeta CDR3 regions were amplified from genomic DNA using the immunoSEQ Assay, a bias-controlled multiplex PCR. On the study's bioinformatics: Nucleated cell counts per sample were estimated from amplification of reference gene primers within the assay. Sequence reads were collapsed and filtered to measure the absolute abundance of every unique TCRbeta CDR3 rearrangement. For each sample, productive Simpson clonality was calculated by taking the square root of Simpson's diversity index across productive rearrangements. In TCRdb, the immuneACCESS table is reduced to in-frame sequences with V and J assigned. These tables do not hold every clone; where another copy was compared, an unresolved V gene accounts for under half, and the others remain unexplained. V and J calls and clone size are those listed in that table; D and trimming were worked out from the DNA. For this sample there are hundreds of thousands of clones; 85% to 90% appear just once. Jointly, the top ten make up under 8.5% of the sample.

From its cysteine to its phenylalanine, the CDR3 spans 17 amino acids. The DNA shown is the 51-base CDR3, in frame from base 1. V is reduced by 7 bases and J by 2 bases, leaving a spacing of 21 bases between them. The germline V gene (reference sequence) specifies GTSNPN as CDR1 and SVGIG as CDR2. In the case of this clone: No cognate antigen has been identified for it. Base quality data are lacking; no much larger clone is found one base away.

This receptor chain uses TRBV30 and TRBJ2-6; TRBD1 could be the D gene, as 6 bases match. What was sequenced was peripheral blood. The sequence was obtained from a woman in her forties or fifties with COVID-19, enrolled during active disease. The sequenced DNA is TGTGCCTCGAAGACCCGACCAGGGGAGCCTGGGGCCAACGTCCTGACTTTC. Its protein product is CASKTRPGEPGANVLTF. The CDR3, completed at both ends by the reference TRBV30 and TRBJ2-6 genes, gives the full variable domain SQTIHQWPATLVQPVGSPLSLECTVEGTSNPNLYWYRQAAGRGLQLLFYSVGIGQISSEVPQNLSASRPQDRQFILSSKKLLLSDSGFYLCASKTRPGEPGANVLTFGAGSRLTVL.